This is a list of T cell receptor beta chains from one sample in a study of immune cell composition in non-small cell lung cancer. Only in-frame clones appear in the TCRdb table, and some are missing; sequencing was by immunoSEQ multiplex PCR. The sample shows 2,100 or so clones, roughly four fifths of them seen only once. The sequencing input was lung tumor tissue. These receptors all stem from a human donor with non-small cell lung cancer. Both conserved end residues are part of each CDR3. Each record gives: V gene, clone size, D gene, J gene, CDR3 protein, CDR3 DNA. A D gene is named only where the DNA matches it firmly. Clone size is stated in some rows and not others, as once, few, many or a class when expanded.

v_gene: TRBV4-2
abundance: -
d_gene: TRBD2
j_gene: TRBJ2-3
CDR3aa: CASSPGTAGGADTQYF
CDR3nt: TGTGCCAGCAGCCCTGGTACCGCGGGAGGTGCAGATACGCAGTATTTT

v_gene: TRBV5-1
abundance: large
d_gene: -
j_gene: TRBJ2-5
CDR3aa: CASSSTGDQETQYF
CDR3nt: TGCGCCAGCAGCTCCACAGGAGACCAAGAGACCCAGTACTTC

v_gene: TRBV7-2
abundance: few
d_gene: -
j_gene: TRBJ2-7
CDR3aa: CASSFRQEFSYEQYF
CDR3nt: TGTGCCAGCAGCTTCCGACAGGAGTTCTCCTACGAGCAGTACTTC

v_gene: TRBV5-1
abundance: -
d_gene: TRBD1
j_gene: TRBJ2-1
CDR3aa: CASSLTTPDRGYNEQFF
CDR3nt: TGCGCCAGCAGCTTGACCACCCCGGACAGGGGGTACAATGAGCAGTTCTTC

v_gene: TRBV27
abundance: -
d_gene: -
j_gene: TRBJ1-1
CDR3aa: CASSPRGTEAFF
CDR3nt: TGTGCCAGCAGTCCCCGGGGCACTGAAGCTTTCTTT

v_gene: TRBV29-1
abundance: -
d_gene: -
j_gene: TRBJ2-4
CDR3aa: CSVEDPSGKNIQYF
CDR3nt: TGCAGCGTTGAAGATCCCAGCGGGAAAAACATTCAGTACTTC

v_gene: TRBV5-1
abundance: -
d_gene: TRBD2
j_gene: TRBJ2-3
CDR3aa: CASSGGLRGGGDTQYF
CDR3nt: TGCGCCAGCAGCGGGGGCCTACGGGGGGGCGGCGATACGCAGTATTTT

v_gene: TRBV6-1
abundance: few
d_gene: TRBD1
j_gene: TRBJ1-2
CDR3aa: CASSPGQGLGYTF
CDR3nt: TGTGCCAGCAGTCCGGGACAGGGTTTAGGCTACACCTTC

v_gene: TRBV6-6
abundance: -
d_gene: -
j_gene: TRBJ1-1
CDR3aa: CASSPFRGSMNTEAFF
CDR3nt: TGTGCCAGCAGTCCCTTTCGGGGATCCATGAACACTGAAGCTTTCTTT

v_gene: TRBV9
abundance: -
d_gene: -
j_gene: TRBJ2-2
CDR3aa: CASSVKWDKPNTGELFF
CDR3nt: TGTGCCAGCAGCGTAAAGTGGGACAAGCCTAACACCGGGGAGCTGTTTTTT

v_gene: TRBV4-3
abundance: few
d_gene: TRBD2
j_gene: TRBJ2-1
CDR3aa: CASNRGGGHEQFF
CDR3nt: TGCGCCAGCAATCGCGGGGGGGGTCATGAGCAGTTCTTC

v_gene: TRBV7-8
abundance: -
d_gene: -
j_gene: TRBJ1-1
CDR3aa: CASSLVAGVYTEAFF
CDR3nt: TGTGCCAGCAGCTTAGTCGCCGGGGTGTACACTGAAGCTTTCTTT

v_gene: TRBV15
abundance: -
d_gene: -
j_gene: TRBJ1-4
CDR3aa: CATTRRGELFF
CDR3nt: TGTGCCACCACCCGCCGGGGAGAACTGTTTTTT

v_gene: TRBV6-5
abundance: -
d_gene: -
j_gene: TRBJ2-1
CDR3aa: CASSYGRGLSYNEQFF
CDR3nt: TGTGCCAGCAGTTACGGGCGGGGACTCTCCTACAATGAGCAGTTCTTC

v_gene: TRBV29-1
abundance: few
d_gene: -
j_gene: TRBJ2-7
CDR3aa: CSVDRGGTYEQYF
CDR3nt: TGCAGCGTTGACAGGGGCGGAACCTACGAGCAGTACTTC

v_gene: TRBV5-5
abundance: -
d_gene: -
j_gene: TRBJ1-2
CDR3aa: CASSLALSGIYGYTF
CDR3nt: TGTGCCAGCAGCTTGGCCTTGTCAGGGATCTATGGCTACACCTTC

v_gene: TRBV4-1
abundance: few
d_gene: TRBD1
j_gene: TRBJ2-7
CDR3aa: CASSLLTGPYEQYF
CDR3nt: TGCGCCAGCAGCCTCTTGACAGGGCCCTACGAGCAGTACTTC

v_gene: TRBV2
abundance: -
d_gene: TRBD1
j_gene: TRBJ1-5
CDR3aa: CASSFRTGRSNQPQHF
CDR3nt: TGTGCCAGCAGTTTTCGGACAGGGCGCAGCAATCAGCCCCAGCATTTT

v_gene: TRBV10-3
abundance: -
d_gene: -
j_gene: TRBJ1-2
CDR3aa: CAIRGAGYTF
CDR3nt: TGTGCCATCAGGGGAGCTGGCTACACCTTC

v_gene: TRBV7-9
abundance: -
d_gene: -
j_gene: TRBJ1-1
CDR3aa: CASSLAGAGTEAFF
CDR3nt: TGTGCCAGCAGCTTAGCAGGGGCAGGGACTGAAGCTTTCTTT

v_gene: TRBV4-3
abundance: -
d_gene: -
j_gene: TRBJ2-1
CDR3aa: CASSQDEWSSYNEQFF
CDR3nt: TGCGCCAGCAGCCAAGACGAGTGGAGCTCCTACAATGAGCAGTTCTTC

v_gene: TRBV29-1
abundance: large
d_gene: -
j_gene: TRBJ1-1
CDR3aa: CSVEDGGAGNTEAFF
CDR3nt: TGCAGCGTTGAAGATGGAGGTGCGGGAAACACTGAAGCTTTCTTT

v_gene: TRBV14
abundance: few
d_gene: -
j_gene: TRBJ2-7
CDR3aa: CASSHFSSYEQYF
CDR3nt: TGTGCCAGCAGCCACTTCAGCTCCTACGAGCAGTACTTC

v_gene: TRBV7-2
abundance: -
d_gene: -
j_gene: TRBJ1-2
CDR3aa: CASSRPQGSSYGYTF
CDR3nt: TGTGCCAGCAGCAGACCACAGGGTAGTTCCTATGGCTACACCTTC

v_gene: TRBV10-3
abundance: -
d_gene: TRBD2
j_gene: TRBJ2-1
CDR3aa: CAISRGLADNEQFF
CDR3nt: TGTGCCATCAGCCGGGGACTAGCGGACAATGAGCAGTTCTTC

v_gene: TRBV9
abundance: -
d_gene: TRBD1
j_gene: TRBJ1-6
CDR3aa: CASSVEQGGMSPLHF
CDR3nt: TGTGCCAGCAGCGTTGAACAGGGGGGTATGTCACCCCTCCACTTT

v_gene: TRBV15
abundance: few
d_gene: -
j_gene: TRBJ1-2
CDR3aa: CATSRGGGDGYTF
CDR3nt: TGTGCCACCAGCAGAGGGGGAGGGGATGGCTACACCTTC

v_gene: TRBV27
abundance: -
d_gene: TRBD2
j_gene: TRBJ2-5
CDR3aa: CASSLWGGTARETQYF
CDR3nt: TGTGCCAGCAGTCTGTGGGGGGGGACCGCGCGGGAGACCCAGTACTTC

v_gene: TRBV4-3
abundance: -
d_gene: -
j_gene: TRBJ2-1
CDR3aa: CASSHGGSQYNEQFF
CDR3nt: TGCGCCAGCAGCCATGGAGGGAGTCAATACAATGAGCAGTTCTTC

v_gene: TRBV19
abundance: once
d_gene: -
j_gene: TRBJ1-5
CDR3aa: CASSIDTQVDSNQPQHF
CDR3nt: TGTGCCAGTAGTATCGACACCCAGGTGGATAGCAATCAGCCCCAGCATTTT

v_gene: TRBV7-9
abundance: -
d_gene: -
j_gene: TRBJ1-1
CDR3aa: CASSWTVNTEAFF
CDR3nt: TGTGCCAGCAGCTGGACAGTGAACACTGAAGCTTTCTTT